This T cell receptor beta chain was sequenced in a study of cytomegalovirus exposure and HLA in healthy donors. Study observations and caveats: When a later analysis compared HLA-associated TCR beta chains with equally common others, the HLA-associated chains turned out to be more clonally expanded and to have lower generation probabilities. A later analysis reportedly found that, within productive TCRs, an Asian-associated ancestry cluster had fewer N-insertions than the mean observed across the approximately 660 donors. Among CMV-associated TCR beta chains, most appeared HLA-restricted in a later analysis. Accurate prediction of HLA-A and HLA-B alleles (for most subjects) was reportedly achieved from TCR beta sequences.

V lost 7 bases to trimming and J lost 3 bases; unmatched junction nucleotides: 6. In germline, CDR1 is LGHNT, CDR2 FRNRAP. The CDR3 has 14 amino acids. As for this clone: Antigen specificity is unknown.

The PCR used 60 Vbeta and 13 Jbeta primers. Generated by immunoSEQ multiplex PCR, the TCRdb table keeps only in-frame clones and is missing some. The sample yields 150,000 to 200,000 clones, over 60% seen once. This sequence joins TRBV12-5 and TRBJ1-5; 7 nucleotides line up with TRBD1. Sequenced material: PBMCs. This TCR derives from a middle-aged woman in good health and CMV-seronegative. CDR3 loop: CASASGQINQPQHF. The CDR3 bases are TGTGCTAGTGCCTCGGGACAGATCAATCAGCCCCAGCATTTT. Using reference TRBV12-5 and TRBJ1-5 for the parts outside the CDR3, the full variable domain is DARVTQTPRHKVTEMGQEVTMRCQPILGHNTVFWYRQTMMQGLELLAYFRNRAPLDDSGMPKDRFSAEMPDATLATLKIQPSEPRDSAVYFCASASGQINQPQHFGDGTRLSIL.